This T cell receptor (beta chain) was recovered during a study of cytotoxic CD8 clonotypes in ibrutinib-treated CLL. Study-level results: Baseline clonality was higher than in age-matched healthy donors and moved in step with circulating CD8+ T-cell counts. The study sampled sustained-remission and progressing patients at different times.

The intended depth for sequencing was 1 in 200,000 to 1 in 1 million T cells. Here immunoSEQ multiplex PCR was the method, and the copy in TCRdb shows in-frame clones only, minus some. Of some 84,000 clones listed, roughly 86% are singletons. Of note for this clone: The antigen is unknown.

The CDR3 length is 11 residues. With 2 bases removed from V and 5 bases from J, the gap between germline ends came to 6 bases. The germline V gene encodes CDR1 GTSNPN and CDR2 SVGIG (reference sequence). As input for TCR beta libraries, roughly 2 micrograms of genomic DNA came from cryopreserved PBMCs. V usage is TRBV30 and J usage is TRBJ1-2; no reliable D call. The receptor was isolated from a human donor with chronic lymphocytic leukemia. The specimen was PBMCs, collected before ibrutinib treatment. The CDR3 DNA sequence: TGTGCCTGGAGTCGTCAGTATGGCTACACCTTC. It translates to CAWSRQYGYTF.